This T cell receptor beta chain originates from a study of CD8 T cells in Susac syndrome. A quantity of roughly 0.5 to 1 ug RNA underwent reverse transcription using random hexamers. Coverage of TCR beta CDR3 amplification by immunoSEQ multiplex PCR extended to 54 Vbeta and 13 Jbeta. TCRdb called the immunoSEQ multiplex PCR reads again in MiXCR, with one record for every CDR3 protein. Found here are more than 95,000 distinct CDR3 sequences, around 94% of them singletons; the top ten hold roughly 0.091%. CDR1 and CDR2 from the germline V gene are SGHRS and YFSETQ. With 3 bases clipped from V and 8 bases from J, the junction kept 11 bases outside the gene matches. The CDR3 has 15 amino acids. TCR beta sequencing was performed on blood CD8+ and CD4+ T cells. While serving as controls, healthy donors were matched for age and sex.

This receptor was identified in a human donor in good health. Material for sequencing was CD4+ T cells from PBMCs. The rearrangement joins TRBV5-1 to TRBJ1-2, with TRBD1 matching over 9 bases. The CDR3 loop reads CASSSSGQGTGGYTF. The CDR3 DNA reads TGCGCCAGCAGCTCCTCCGGACAGGGGACGGGGGGCTACACCTTC. The full variable domain, with the rest looked up from reference TRBV5-1 and TRBJ1-2, is KAGVTQTPRYLIKTRGQQVTLSCSPISGHRSVSWYQQTPGQGLQFLFEYFSETQRNKGNFPGRFSGRQFSNSRSEMNVSTLELGDSALYLCASSSSGQGTGGYTFGSGTRLTVV.